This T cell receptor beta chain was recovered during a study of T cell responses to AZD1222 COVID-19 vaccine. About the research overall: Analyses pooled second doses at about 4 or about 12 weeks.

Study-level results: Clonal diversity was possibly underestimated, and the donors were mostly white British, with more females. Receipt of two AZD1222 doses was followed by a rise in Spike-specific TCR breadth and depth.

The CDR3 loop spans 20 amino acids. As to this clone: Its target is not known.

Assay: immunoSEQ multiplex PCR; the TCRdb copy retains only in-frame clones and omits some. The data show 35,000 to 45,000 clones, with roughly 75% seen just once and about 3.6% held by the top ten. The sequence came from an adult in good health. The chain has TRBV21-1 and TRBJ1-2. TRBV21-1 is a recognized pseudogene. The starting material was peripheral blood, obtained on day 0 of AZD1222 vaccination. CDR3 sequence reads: CASSKALGGEGKQGKRGYTF. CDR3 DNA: TGTGCCAGCAGCAAAGCGCTCGGTGGGGAGGGAAAACAGGGTAAAAGAGGCTACACCTTC.